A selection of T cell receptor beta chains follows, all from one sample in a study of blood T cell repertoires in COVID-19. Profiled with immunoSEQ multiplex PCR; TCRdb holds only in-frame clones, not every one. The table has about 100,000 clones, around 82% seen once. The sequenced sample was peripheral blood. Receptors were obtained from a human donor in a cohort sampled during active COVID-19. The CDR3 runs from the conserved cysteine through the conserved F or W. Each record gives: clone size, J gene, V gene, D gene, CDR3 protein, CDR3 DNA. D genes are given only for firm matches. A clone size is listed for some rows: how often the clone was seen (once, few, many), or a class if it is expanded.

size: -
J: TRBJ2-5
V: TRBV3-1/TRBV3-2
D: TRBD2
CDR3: CASSQDGSGRDYRKTQYF
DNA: TGTGCCAGCAGCCAAGACGGTAGCGGGAGAGATTATCGAAAGACCCAGTACTTC

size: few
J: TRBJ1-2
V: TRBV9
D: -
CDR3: CASSAPDRRSYGYTF
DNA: TGTGCCAGCAGCGCTCCGGACAGACGCTCTTATGGCTACACCTTC

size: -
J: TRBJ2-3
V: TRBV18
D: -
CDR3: CASSPTVDTQYF
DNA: TGTGCCAGCTCACCAACTGTCGATACGCAGTATTTT

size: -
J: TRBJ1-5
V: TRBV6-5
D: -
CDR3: CASSLISHQPQHF
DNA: TGTGCCAGCAGTCTAATTAGTCATCAGCCCCAGCATTTT

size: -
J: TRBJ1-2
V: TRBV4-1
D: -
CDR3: CASSQDVVYGYTF
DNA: TGCGCCAGCAGCCAAGACGTCGTATATGGCTACACCTTC

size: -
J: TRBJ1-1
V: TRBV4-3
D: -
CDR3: CASSQDLSQGLKNTEAFF
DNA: TGCGCCAGCAGCCAAGATCTCTCCCAGGGGCTAAAGAACACTGAAGCTTTCTTT

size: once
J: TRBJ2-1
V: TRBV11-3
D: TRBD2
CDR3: CASSPLSGNYNEQFF
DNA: TGTGCCAGCAGCCCGCTAAGCGGGAACTACAATGAGCAGTTCTTC

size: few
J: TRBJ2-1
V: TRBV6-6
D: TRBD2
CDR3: CASSPQGLAGGPLSYNEQFF
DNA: TGTGCCAGCAGTCCCCAGGGACTAGCGGGAGGGCCGTTGTCCTACAATGAGCAGTTCTTC

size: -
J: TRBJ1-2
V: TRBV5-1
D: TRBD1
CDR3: CASSLPQGLGYTF
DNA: TGCGCCAGCAGCTTGCCACAGGGGCTTGGCTACACCTTC

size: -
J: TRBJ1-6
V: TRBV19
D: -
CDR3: CASSITESNSPLHF
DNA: TGTGCCAGTAGTATTACTGAGAGTAATTCACCCCTCCACTTT

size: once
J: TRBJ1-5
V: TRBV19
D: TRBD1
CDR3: CASSIKGQGGQPQHF
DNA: TGTGCCAGTAGTATAAAGGGACAGGGGGGACAGCCCCAGCATTTT

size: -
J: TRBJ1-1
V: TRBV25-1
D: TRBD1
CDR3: CAVPTDRGRLSTEAFF
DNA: TGTGCCGTTCCGACCGACAGGGGGCGCTTGTCCACTGAAGCTTTCTTT

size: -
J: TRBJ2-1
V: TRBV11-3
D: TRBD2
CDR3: CASSLGGMSGSYNEQFF
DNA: TGTGCCAGCAGCTTAGGGGGTATGAGCGGGAGTTACAATGAGCAGTTCTTC

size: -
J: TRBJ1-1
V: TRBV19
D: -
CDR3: CASSEGGRSAFF
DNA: TGTGCCAGTAGTGAGGGGGGGCGCAGTGCTTTCTTT

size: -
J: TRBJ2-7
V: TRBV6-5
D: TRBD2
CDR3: CASRSLGGRGEQYF
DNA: TGTGCCAGCAGGAGTTTGGGAGGGCGAGGGGAGCAGTACTTC

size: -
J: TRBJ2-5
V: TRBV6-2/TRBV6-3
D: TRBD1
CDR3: CASSYSRQGDLETQYF
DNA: TGTGCCAGCAGTTACTCGCGACAGGGGGATTTGGAGACCCAGTACTTC

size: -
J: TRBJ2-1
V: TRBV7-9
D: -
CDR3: CASSLGDSINYNEQFF
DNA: TGTGCCAGCAGCTTAGGGGACTCCATCAATTACAATGAGCAGTTCTTC

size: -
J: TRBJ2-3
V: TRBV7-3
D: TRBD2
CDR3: CASSLGLAGGADTQYF
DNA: TGTGCCAGCAGCTTAGGCCTAGCGGGTGGGGCAGATACGCAGTATTTT

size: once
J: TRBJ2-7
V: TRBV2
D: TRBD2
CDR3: CASSEREASEQYF
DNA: TGTGCCAGCAGTGAGCGGGAGGCTTCAGAGCAGTACTTC

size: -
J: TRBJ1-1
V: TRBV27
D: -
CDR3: CASSLVGHNTEAFF
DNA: TGTGCCAGCAGTTTAGTCGGACATAACACTGAAGCTTTCTTT

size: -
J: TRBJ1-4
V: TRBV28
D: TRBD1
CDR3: CASSFRTGGQEKLFF
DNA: TGTGCCAGCAGTTTTCGCACAGGGGGCCAGGAAAAACTGTTTTTT

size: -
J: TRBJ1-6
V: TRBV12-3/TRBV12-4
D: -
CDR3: CASSFRNNSPLHF
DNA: TGTGCCAGCAGTTTCCGTAATAATTCACCCCTCCACTTT

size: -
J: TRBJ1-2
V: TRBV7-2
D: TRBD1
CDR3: CASSLASGGDYGYTF
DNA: TGTGCCAGCAGCTTAGCGTCAGGGGGCGACTATGGCTACACCTTC